The present T cell receptor beta chain was sequenced within a study of blood T cell repertoires in COVID-19. TCRdb's copy holds only in-frame clones and misses some; the assay was immunoSEQ multiplex PCR. The sample lists 310,000 or so clones, roughly 82% occurring once. The CDR3 totals 20 residues. V gave up 6 bases and J gave up 0 bases; unmatched junction bases: 14. Germline CDR1 is LNHDA and CDR2 is SQIVND (reference sequence). What was sequenced was peripheral blood. This sequence originates from a woman between 45 and 60 years old with acute or convalescent COVID-19. The V gene is TRBV19, the J gene TRBJ2-6; 10 positions match TRBD2. The CDR3 region is CASSGLPGLAGDSGANVLTF. As DNA, the CDR3 is TGTGCCAGTAGCGGCCTACCCGGGCTAGCGGGGGACTCTGGGGCCAACGTCCTGACTTTC.